These 5 T cell receptor beta chains came from one sample sequenced in a study of blood T cell repertoires in COVID-19. Generated by immunoSEQ multiplex PCR, the TCRdb table keeps only in-frame clones and is missing some. The sample carries more than 95,000 clones, approximately 87% recorded once. Source material: peripheral blood. These receptor sequences come from a man in his fifties or sixties with acute or convalescent COVID-19.

The sample holds one count of this clone. The chain links TRBV19 to TRBJ2-1; 10 bases map to TRBD2. The germline CDR1 and CDR2 sequences are LNHDA and SQIVND (reference sequence). The CDR3 extends over 14 amino acids. V was pared by 6 bases and J by 6 bases, with 5 bases of the junction left unmatched. The CDR3 sequence is CASRPSGSSNEQFF. The DNA for the CDR3 is TGTGCCAGTAGGCCTAGCGGGAGCAGCAATGAGCAGTTCTTC.

The V call is TRBV27, the J call TRBJ1-6, with 12 nucleotides matching TRBD1. J gave up 7 bases and V 5 bases, and 12 bases lay outside the gene matches. The CDR3 loop spans 18 amino acids. Germline CDR1 MNHEY, CDR2 SMNVEV (reference sequence). CDR3 residues: CASSPPIRDRGLNSPLHF. CDR3 nucleotides: TGTGCCAGCAGTCCACCAATCCGGGACAGGGGGCTAAATTCACCCCTCCACTTT.

The rearrangement links TRBV4-1 to TRBJ1-5, with 8 bases identical to TRBD1. Germline V CDR1 and CDR2: MGHRA, YSYEKL. The V gene end was trimmed by 1 base and the J gene end by 6 bases; junction bases not matched to a gene: 2. The CDR3 loop spans 14 amino acids. CDR3 sequence: CASSQGTGGQPQHF. The CDR3 DNA sequence: TGCGCCAGCAGCCAAGGTACAGGGGGTCAGCCCCAGCATTTT.

Worth noting for this clone: The same CDR3 is also encoded by other DNA sequences in this sample. In nucleotides, the CDR3 is TGTGCCAGCCGACCTTCGGACAGCTTGAACACTGAAGCTTTCTTT. Its translation: CASRPSDSLNTEAFF. The V call is TRBV3-1 (or the pseudogene TRBV3-2), the J call TRBJ1-1, with TRBD1 as a possible D gene (6 bases). Germline assignment: CDR1 LGHDT and CDR2 YNNKEL (reference sequence). V was pared by 8 bases and J by 0 bases, with 16 bases between. This CDR3 comprises 15 residues.

Only one count was recorded for this clone. The V and J genes are TRBV29-1 and TRBJ1-4; 9 bases match TRBD1. V was clipped by 6 bases and J by 5 bases; unmatched bases: 4. CDR3 length: 13 amino acids. Germline-derived CDR1 and CDR2 are SQVTM and ANQGSEA. The CDR3 spells CSVTGGLNEKLFF. The CDR3 DNA follows: TGCAGCGTAACAGGGGGCTTAAATGAAAAACTGTTTTTT.